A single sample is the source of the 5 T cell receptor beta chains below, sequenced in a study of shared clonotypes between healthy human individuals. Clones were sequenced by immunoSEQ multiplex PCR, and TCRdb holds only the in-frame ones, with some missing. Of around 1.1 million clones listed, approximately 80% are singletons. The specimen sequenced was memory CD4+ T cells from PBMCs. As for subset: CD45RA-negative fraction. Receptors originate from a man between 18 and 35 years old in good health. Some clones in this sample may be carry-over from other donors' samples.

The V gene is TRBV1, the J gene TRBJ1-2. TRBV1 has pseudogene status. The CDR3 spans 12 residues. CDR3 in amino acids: CTMISRGYGYTF. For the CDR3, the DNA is TGCACCATGATCAGTCGGGGGTATGGCTACACCTTC.

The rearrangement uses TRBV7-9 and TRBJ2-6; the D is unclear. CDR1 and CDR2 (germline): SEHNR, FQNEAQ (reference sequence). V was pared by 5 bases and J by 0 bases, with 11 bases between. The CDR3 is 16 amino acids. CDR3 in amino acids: CASSGFSYSGANVLTF. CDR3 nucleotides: TGTGCCAGCAGCGGCTTTAGTTACTCTGGGGCCAACGTCCTGACTTTC.

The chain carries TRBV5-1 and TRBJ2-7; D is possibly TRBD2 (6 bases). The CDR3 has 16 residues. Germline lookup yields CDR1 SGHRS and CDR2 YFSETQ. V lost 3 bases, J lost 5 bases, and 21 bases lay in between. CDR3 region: CASSSVLASLKDEQYF. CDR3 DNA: TGCGCCAGCAGCTCGGTGCTAGCGTCCCTAAAGGACGAGCAGTACTTC.

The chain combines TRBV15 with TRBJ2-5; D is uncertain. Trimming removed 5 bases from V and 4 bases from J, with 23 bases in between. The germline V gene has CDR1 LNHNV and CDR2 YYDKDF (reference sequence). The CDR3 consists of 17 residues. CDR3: CATSPLSPSAMGETQYF. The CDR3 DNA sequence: TGTGCCACCAGCCCTCTGTCGCCTTCGGCCATGGGAGAGACCCAGTACTTC.

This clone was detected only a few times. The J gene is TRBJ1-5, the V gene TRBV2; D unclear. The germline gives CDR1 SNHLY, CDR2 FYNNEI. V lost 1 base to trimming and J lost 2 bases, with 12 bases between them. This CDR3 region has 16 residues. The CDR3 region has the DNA TGTGCCAGCAGTGAAGGGCAGTTCTATGGCAATCAGCCCCAGCATTTT. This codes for CASSEGQFYGNQPQHF. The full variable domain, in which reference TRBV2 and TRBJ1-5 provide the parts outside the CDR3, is EPEVTQTPSHQVTQMGQEVILRCVPISNHLYFYWYRQILGQKVEFLVSFYNNEISEKSEIFDDQFSVERPDGSNFTLKIRSTKLEDSAMYFCASSEGQFYGNQPQHFGDGTRLSIL.